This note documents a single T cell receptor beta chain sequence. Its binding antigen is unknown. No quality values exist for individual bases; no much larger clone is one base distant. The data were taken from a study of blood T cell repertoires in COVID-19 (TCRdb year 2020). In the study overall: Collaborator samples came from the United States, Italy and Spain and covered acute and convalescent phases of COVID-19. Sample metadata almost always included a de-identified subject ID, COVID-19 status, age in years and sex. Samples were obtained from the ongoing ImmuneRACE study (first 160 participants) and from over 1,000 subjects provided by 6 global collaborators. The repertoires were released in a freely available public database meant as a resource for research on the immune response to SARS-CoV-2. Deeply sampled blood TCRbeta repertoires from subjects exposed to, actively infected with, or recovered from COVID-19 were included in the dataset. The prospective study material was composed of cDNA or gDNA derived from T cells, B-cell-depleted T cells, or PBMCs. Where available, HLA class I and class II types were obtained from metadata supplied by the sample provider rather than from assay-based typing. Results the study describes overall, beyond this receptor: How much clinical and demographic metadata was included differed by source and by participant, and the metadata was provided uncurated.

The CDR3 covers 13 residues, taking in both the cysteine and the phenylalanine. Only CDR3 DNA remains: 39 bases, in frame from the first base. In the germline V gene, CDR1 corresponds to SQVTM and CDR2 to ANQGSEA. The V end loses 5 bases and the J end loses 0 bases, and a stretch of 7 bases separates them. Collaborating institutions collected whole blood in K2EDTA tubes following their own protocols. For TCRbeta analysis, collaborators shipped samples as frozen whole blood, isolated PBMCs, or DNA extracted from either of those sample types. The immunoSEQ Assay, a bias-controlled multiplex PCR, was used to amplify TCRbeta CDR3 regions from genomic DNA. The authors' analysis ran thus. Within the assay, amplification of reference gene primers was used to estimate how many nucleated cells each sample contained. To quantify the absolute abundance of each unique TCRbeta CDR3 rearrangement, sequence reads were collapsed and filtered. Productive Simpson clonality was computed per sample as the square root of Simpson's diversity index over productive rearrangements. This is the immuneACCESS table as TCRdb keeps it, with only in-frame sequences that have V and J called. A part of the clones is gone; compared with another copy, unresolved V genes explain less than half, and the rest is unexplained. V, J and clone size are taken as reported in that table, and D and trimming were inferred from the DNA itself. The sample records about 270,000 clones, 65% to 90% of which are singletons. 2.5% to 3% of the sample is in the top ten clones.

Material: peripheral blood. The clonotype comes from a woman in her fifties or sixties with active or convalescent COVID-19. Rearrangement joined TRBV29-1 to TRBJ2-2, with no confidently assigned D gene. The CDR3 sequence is CSVSQANTGELFF. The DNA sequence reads TGCAGCGTTTCGCAGGCGAACACCGGGGAGCTGTTTTTT.